The present entry profiles one T cell receptor beta chain with its context. This entry comes from a study of blood T cell repertoires in COVID-19. Study-wide context: Sources were T cells, B-cell-depleted T cells, or PBMCs; the material itself was cDNA or gDNA.

Trimming took 8 bases from V and 4 from J; bases not matched to a gene: 2. Germline lookup yields CDR1 GTSNPN and CDR2 SVGIG (reference sequence). CDR3 length: 12 residues. TCRdb keeps only in-frame clones here, not all; method: immunoSEQ multiplex PCR. The sample carries about 190,000 clones, around 88% recorded once. Across roughly 25 US areas, participants ranged in age from roughly 18 to 95 years. Participants reported their clinical history, and cohort assignment relied on those reports. Two negative PCRs, clearance, or symptom resolution had been documented for recovered Cohort 3 donors. Sequencing was carried out using PBMCs or T cells enriched from blood (not recorded which). The receptor was isolated from a young woman who had recovered from COVID-19. J is TRBJ2-5 and V is TRBV30; 12 nucleotides match TRBD2. The CDR3 DNA is TGTGCCGTGGGACTAGCGGGAGAGACCCAGTACTTC. Its protein is CAVGLAGETQYF.